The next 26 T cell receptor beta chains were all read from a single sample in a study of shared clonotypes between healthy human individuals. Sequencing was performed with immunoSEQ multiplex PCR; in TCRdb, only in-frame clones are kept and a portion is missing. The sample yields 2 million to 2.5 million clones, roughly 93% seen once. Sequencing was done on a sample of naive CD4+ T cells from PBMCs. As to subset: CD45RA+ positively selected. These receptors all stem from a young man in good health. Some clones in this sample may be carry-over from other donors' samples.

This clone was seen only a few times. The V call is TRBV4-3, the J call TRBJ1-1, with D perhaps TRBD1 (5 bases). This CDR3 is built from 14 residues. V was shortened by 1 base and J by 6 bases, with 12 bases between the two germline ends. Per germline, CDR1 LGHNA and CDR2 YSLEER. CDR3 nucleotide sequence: TGCGCCAGCAGCCAAGCGGGGGGTATCGCTGAAGCTTTCTTT. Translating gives CASSQAGGIAEAFF.

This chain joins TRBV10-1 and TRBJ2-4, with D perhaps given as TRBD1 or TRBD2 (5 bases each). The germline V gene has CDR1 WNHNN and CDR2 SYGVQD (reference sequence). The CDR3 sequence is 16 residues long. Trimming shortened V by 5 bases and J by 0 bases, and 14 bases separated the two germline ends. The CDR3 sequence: CASSSGTDLAKNIQYF. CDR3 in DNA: TGCGCCAGCAGTTCCGGGACGGACCTAGCCAAAAACATTCAGTACTTC.

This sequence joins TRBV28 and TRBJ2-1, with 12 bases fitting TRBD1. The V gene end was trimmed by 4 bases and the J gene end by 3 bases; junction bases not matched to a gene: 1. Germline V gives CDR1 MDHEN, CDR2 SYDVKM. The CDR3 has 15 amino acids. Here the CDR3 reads CASSWDRGLYNEQFF. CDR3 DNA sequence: TGTGCCAGCAGTTGGGACAGGGGGCTCTACAATGAGCAGTTCTTC. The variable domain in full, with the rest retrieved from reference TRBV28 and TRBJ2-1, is DVKVTQSSRYLVKRTGEKVFLECVQDMDHENMFWYRQDPGLGLRLIYFSYDVKMKEKGDIPEGYSVSREKKERFSLILESASTNQTSMYLCASSWDRGLYNEQFFGPGTRLTVL.

The CDR3, as DNA: TGTGCCAGCAGCTTAGTTTTAGGCACGCAGTATTTT. This encodes CASSLVLGTQYF. This chain links TRBV7-2 with TRBJ2-3; no clear D gene. CDR1 is SGHTA and CDR2 is FQGNSA in the germline V gene. The V gene lost 1 base and the J gene lost 9 bases, with 8 bases spanning the gap. This CDR3 comprises 12 residues.

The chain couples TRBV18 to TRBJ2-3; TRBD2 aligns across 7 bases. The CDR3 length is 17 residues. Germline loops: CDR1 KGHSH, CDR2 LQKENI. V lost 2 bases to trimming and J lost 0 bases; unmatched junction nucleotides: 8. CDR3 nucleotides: TGTGCCAGCTCACCAAATAACGGGAGGACTAGCACAGATACGCAGTATTTT. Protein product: CASSPNNGRTSTDTQYF.

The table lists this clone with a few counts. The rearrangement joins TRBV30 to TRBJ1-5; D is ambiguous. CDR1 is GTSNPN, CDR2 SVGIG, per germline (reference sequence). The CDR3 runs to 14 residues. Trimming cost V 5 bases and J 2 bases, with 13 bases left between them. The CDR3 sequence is CAWGPEAGNQPQHF. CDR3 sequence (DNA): TGTGCCTGGGGCCCGGAGGCAGGCAATCAGCCCCAGCATTTT. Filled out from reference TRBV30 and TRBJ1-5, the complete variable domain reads SQTIHQWPATLVQPVGSPLSLECTVEGTSNPNLYWYRQAAGRGLQLLFYSVGIGQISSEVPQNLSASRPQDRQFILSSKKLLLSDSGFYLCAWGPEAGNQPQHFGDGTRLSIL.

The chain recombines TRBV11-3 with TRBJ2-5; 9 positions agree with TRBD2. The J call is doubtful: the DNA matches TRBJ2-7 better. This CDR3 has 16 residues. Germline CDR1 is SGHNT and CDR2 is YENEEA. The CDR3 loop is CASSLGWASGVYEQYF. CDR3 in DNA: TGTGCCAGCAGCTTAGGATGGGCTAGCGGGGTCTACGAGCAGTACTTC.

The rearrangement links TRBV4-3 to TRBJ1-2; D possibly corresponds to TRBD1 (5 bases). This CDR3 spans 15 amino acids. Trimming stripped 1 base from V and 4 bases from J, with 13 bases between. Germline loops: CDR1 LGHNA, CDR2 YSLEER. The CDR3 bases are TGCGCCAGCAGCCAAGGGGGGGGTGAGGGCTATGGCTACACCTTC. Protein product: CASSQGGGEGYGYTF.

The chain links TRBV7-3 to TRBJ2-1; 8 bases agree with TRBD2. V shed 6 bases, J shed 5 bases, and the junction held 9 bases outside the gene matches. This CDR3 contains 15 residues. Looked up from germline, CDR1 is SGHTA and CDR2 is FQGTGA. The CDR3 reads CASRPSGLGNNEQFF. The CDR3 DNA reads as TGTGCCAGCAGACCTAGCGGGTTGGGGAACAATGAGCAGTTCTTC.

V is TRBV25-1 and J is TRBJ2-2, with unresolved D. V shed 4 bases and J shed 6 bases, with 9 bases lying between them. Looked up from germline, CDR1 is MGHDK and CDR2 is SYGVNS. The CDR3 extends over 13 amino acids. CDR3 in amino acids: CASSGRSAGELFF. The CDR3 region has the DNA TGTGCCAGCAGTGGACGTAGTGCCGGGGAGCTGTTTTTT.

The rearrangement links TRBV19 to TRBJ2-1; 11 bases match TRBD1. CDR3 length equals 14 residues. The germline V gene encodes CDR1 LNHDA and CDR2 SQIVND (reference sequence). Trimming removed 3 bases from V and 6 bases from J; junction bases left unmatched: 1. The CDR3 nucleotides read TGTGCCAGTAGTATGGGACAGGGGGTCAATGAGCAGTTCTTC. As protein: CASSMGQGVNEQFF.

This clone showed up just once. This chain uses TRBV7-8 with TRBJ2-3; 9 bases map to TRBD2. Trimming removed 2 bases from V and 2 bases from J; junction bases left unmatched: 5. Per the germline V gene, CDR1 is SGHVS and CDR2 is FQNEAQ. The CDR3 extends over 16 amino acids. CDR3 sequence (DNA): TGTGCCAGCAGCTTAATAGCGGGAGATTTCACAGATACGCAGTATTTT. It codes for CASSLIAGDFTDTQYF. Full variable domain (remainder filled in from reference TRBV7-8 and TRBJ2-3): GAGVSQSPRYKVAKRGQDVALRCDPISGHVSLFWYQQALGQGPEFLTYFQNEAQLDKSGLPSDRFFAERPEGSVSTLKIQRTQQEDSAVYLCASSLIAGDFTDTQYFGPGTRLTVL.

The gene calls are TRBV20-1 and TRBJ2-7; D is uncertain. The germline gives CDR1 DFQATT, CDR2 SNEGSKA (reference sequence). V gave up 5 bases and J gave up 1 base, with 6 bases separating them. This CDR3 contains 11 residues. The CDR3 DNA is TGCAGTGCTGGCCATTCCTACGAGCAGTACTTC. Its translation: CSAGHSYEQYF.

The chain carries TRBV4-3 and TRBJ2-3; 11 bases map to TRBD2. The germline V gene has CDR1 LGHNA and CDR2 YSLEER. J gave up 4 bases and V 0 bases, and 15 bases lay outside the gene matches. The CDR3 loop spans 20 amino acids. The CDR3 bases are TGCGCCAGCAGCCAAGAGCCCAAACACGGACTAGCGGGCGGGTCAGATACGCAGTATTTT. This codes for CASSQEPKHGLAGGSDTQYF.

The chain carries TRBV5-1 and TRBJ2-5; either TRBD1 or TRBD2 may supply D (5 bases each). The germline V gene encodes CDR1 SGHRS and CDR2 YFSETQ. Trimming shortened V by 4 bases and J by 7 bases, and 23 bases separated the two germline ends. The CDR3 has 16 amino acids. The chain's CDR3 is CASSQIVQGGFGTQYF. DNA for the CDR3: TGCGCCAGCAGCCAAATTGTCCAGGGCGGGTTCGGGACCCAGTACTTC.

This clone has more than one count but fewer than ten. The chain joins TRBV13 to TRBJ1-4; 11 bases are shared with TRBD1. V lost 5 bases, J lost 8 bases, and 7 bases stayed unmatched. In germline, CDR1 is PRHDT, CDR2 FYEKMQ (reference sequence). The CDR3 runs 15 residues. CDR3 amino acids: CASSLLGQGGEKLFF. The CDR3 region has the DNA TGTGCCAGCAGCCTCCTGGGACAGGGGGGCGAAAAACTGTTTTTT. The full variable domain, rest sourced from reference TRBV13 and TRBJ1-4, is AAGVIQSPRHLIKEKRETATLKCYPIPRHDTVYWYQQGPGQDPQFLISFYEKMQSDKGSIPDRFSAQQFSDYHSELNMSSLELGDSALYFCASSLLGQGGEKLFFGSGTQLSVL.

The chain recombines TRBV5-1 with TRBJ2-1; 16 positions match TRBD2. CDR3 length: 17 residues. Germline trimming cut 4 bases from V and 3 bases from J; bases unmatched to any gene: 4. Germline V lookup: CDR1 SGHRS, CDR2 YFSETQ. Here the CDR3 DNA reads TGCGCCAGCAGCCCAGGGACTAGCGGGAGGGGCTACAATGAGCAGTTCTTC. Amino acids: CASSPGTSGRGYNEQFF.

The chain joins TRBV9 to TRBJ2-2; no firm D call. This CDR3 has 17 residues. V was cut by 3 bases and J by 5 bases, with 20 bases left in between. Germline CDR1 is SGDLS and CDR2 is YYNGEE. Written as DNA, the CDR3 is TGTGCCAGCAGCGCTGCTCGAATTGCTGGGTATACCGGGGAGCTGTTTTTT. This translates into CASSAARIAGYTGELFF.

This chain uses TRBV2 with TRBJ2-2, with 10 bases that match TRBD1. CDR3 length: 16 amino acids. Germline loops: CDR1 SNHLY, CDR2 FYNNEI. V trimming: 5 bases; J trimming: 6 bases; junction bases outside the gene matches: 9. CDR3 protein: CASSPLTGGFSGELFF. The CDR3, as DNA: TGTGCCAGCAGTCCCTTGACAGGGGGCTTTTCCGGGGAGCTGTTTTTT.

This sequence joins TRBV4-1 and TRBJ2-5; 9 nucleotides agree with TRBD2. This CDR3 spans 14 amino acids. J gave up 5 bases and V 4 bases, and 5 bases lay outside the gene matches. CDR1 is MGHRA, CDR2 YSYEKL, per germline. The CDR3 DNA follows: TGCGCCAGCAGCCCGTTAGCGGGAGTGGAGACCCAGTACTTC. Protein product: CASSPLAGVETQYF.

DNA of the CDR3: TGTGCCAGCAGCTTGCAGAGGCTCAACTATGGCTACACCTTC. Translation gives CASSLQRLNYGYTF. This sequence joins TRBV7-8 and TRBJ1-2; D gene ambiguous. The CDR3 covers 14 residues. CDR1 is SGHVS and CDR2 is FQNEAQ in the germline V gene. V was shortened by 3 bases and J by 2 bases, with 10 bases between the two germline ends.

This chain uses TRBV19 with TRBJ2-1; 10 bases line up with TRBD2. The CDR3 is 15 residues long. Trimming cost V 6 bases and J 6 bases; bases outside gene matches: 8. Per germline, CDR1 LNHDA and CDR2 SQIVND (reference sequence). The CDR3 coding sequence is TGTGCCAGTAGGGACGTAGCGGGGGGCCTCAATGAGCAGTTCTTC. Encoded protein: CASRDVAGGLNEQFF.

CDR3 protein: CASSSPRGQGRETQYF. CDR3 coding DNA: TGTGCCAGCAGCTCGCCCAGGGGACAGGGGAGGGAGACCCAGTACTTC. The chain has TRBV5-4 and TRBJ2-5; 10 bases line up with TRBD1. The CDR3 is made up of 16 amino acids. Germline lookup yields CDR1 SGHNT and CDR2 YYREEE (reference sequence). V shed 3 bases and J 5 bases; nucleotides not matched to a gene: 10.

CDR3 DNA: TGTGCCAGCACCCCCGGGACAGTTAAATACGAGCAGTACTTC. Translated, it gives CASTPGTVKYEQYF. V is TRBV28 and J is TRBJ2-7; TRBD1 aligns across 7 bases. The CDR3 covers 14 residues. Looked up from germline, CDR1 is MDHEN and CDR2 is SYDVKM. V shed 7 bases, J shed 4 bases, and the junction held 10 bases outside the gene matches. Variable domain in full (rest from reference TRBV28 and TRBJ2-7): DVKVTQSSRYLVKRTGEKVFLECVQDMDHENMFWYRQDPGLGLRLIYFSYDVKMKEKGDIPEGYSVSREKKERFSLILESASTNQTSMYLCASTPGTVKYEQYFGPGTRLTVT.

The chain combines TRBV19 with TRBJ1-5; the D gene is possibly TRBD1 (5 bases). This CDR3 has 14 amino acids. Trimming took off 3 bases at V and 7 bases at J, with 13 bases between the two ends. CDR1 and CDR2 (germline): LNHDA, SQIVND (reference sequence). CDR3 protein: CASSMGGGAQPQHF. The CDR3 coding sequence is TGTGCCAGTAGTATGGGGGGGGGAGCCCAGCCCCAGCATTTT. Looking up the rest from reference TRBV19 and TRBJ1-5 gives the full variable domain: DGGITQSPKYLFRKEGQNVTLSCEQNLNHDAMYWYRQDPGQGLRLIYYSQIVNDFQKGDIAEGYSVSREKKESFPLTVTSAQKNPTAFYLCASSMGGGAQPQHFGDGTRLSIL.

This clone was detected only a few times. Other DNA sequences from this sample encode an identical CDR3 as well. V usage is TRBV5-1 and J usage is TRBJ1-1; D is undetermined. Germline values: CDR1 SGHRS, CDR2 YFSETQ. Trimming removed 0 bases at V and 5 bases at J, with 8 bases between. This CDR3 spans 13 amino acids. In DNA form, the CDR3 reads TGCGCCAGCAGCTTGGACTTGAGGACTGAAGCTTTCTTT. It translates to CASSLDLRTEAFF.